This T cell receptor beta chain was recorded in a study of shared clonotypes between healthy human individuals (dated by TCRdb to the early 2020s). For context, the study as a whole: Two women and a few men aged 18 to 49 years were included in the cohort. To estimate repertoire size and how much clonotype sharing occurs between individuals, the study deeply sequenced the blood TCR repertoires of roughly 5 healthy adults. Between about 0.9 and 9 billion PBMCs per donor were obtained by leukapheresis. Different laboratories and diverse techniques were used to prepare libraries and sequence TCR repertoires, to increase sequencing depth and limit assay-specific biases. For each donor, CD4 naive and CD4 memory were each run on three plates, CD8 naive on two plates, and CD8 memory on one plate.

A note on this clone: Its antigen target is currently unknown. Nothing much larger sits one base from this clone, and base qualities are not available.

Donors were healthy HIV-negative adults with no recently reported acute infections or vaccinations. All donors were Caucasian adults living in Nashville, Tennessee, USA. Magnetic negative selection was used to enrich CD4+ T cells, after which naive cells were positively selected on CD45RA and the negative fraction became the memory subset. Blood was obtained by leukapheresis, after which PBMCs were separated by Ficoll-Histopaque density gradient centrifugation and cryopreserved in liquid nitrogen vapor phase. Analytical flow cytometry was used to check the purity and quantity of each magnetically sorted T cell population. Each sorted fraction had its genomic DNA isolated and then quantified by UV absorbance on a Nanodrop 2000c. Using the deep immunoSEQ assay, multiplex PCR amplified TCR CDR3 regions from genomic DNA. Genomic DNA extracted from each cell subset was distributed evenly over all wells of several immunoSEQ 96-well plates, and each plate served as one replicate. For sorted subsets, 200 ng of genomic DNA, equivalent to 30,000 or so T cell genomes, went into each replicate PCR. Purified libraries were measured with a Qubit 3.0 fluorometer, size-checked on a Bioanalyzer 2100, and measured again with the KAPA Library Quantification kit. Every immunoSEQ 96-well plate was sequenced on a separate single-read 150-cycle Illumina NextSeq 550 flow cell. The authors processed their data as follows. Because the immunoSEQ output held only junctional sequences and lacked quality scores, the filtering could not match the filtering applied to full-length reads. Sequences were annotated with PyIR, a Python wrapper for IgBLAST v1.9, using IMGT germline references to assign V/J genes and CDR3. Reads with weak V/J assignments (E-value above 1e-6), missing CDR3, stop codons, out-of-frame junctions, or ambiguous translated residues were removed. V3J clonotypes were defined as sequences sharing an identical inferred V gene, J gene, and CDR3 amino acid sequence. The percentage overlap between two repertoires was calculated by dividing the number of shared unique clonotypes by the size of the smaller repertoire. RTK rarefaction, the Chao1 estimator, and Recon v2.1 estimates of unobserved clonotypes were used to assess repertoire richness. OLGA was used to compute generation probabilities for all TCRbeta clonotypes that the gDNA method yielded from a few donors. Held by TCRdb, this immuneACCESS table contains in-frame sequences only and omits some clones. Under half of the omission traces to an unresolved V gene where checked; the cause of the rest is unknown. The DNA was the basis for D and trimming; V, J and clone size are from that table. The sample table holds 2 million to 2.5 million clones, of which 92% were seen once. The ten top clones hold roughly 0.34% of the sample.

According to the germline V gene, CDR1 reads SQVTM and CDR2 reads ANQGSEA. The CDR3, cysteine through phenylalanine, is 13 amino acids long. Solely the CDR3 DNA is kept, with 39 bases framed from the first base. V is reduced by 5 bases and J by 7 bases, leaving a spacing of 17 bases between them. What the work shows at the level of the full study, not this receptor alone: Naive subsets generally had larger estimated clonotype richness than memory subsets did. Pairwise subsampling indicated that sequencing depth was expected to affect the degree of clonotype sharing among donors. Only blood was sampled, and tissue TCR repertoires likely differ from those in blood. Because the study included only a small number of donors, the genetic and exposure-history diversity represented was limited. Even with the large sequencing depth, rarefaction of the sorted-subset datasets indicated that sequencing was incomplete. Compared with non-shared clonotypes, the clonotypes found in all four sorted-subset donors had higher generation probabilities. Sharing across a few donors was observed for roughly 5% of naive CD4, 3% to 3.5% of naive CD8, 2% to 2.5% of memory CD4, and around 0.4% of memory CD8 clonotypes.

Sequenced input: naive CD4+ T cells from PBMCs. Per the publication, the cell subset or site label means: CD45RA+ positively selected. This clonotype was sampled from a man aged 18 to 29 in good health. Some clones in this sample may be carry-over from other donors' samples. The chain is made from TRBV29-1 and TRBJ1-1; matching of 5 bases hints at TRBD1 as the D gene. The DNA is TGCAGCGTTTGGATGGGGGAGTCCGGTGAAGCTTTCTTT. It codes for CSVWMGESGEAFF.